This T cell receptor (beta chain) was retrieved from a study of blood T cell repertoires in COVID-19. The length of the CDR3 is 13 residues. V gave up 5 bases and J gave up 7 bases; unmatched junction bases: 5. Germline V gene lookup returns CDR1 MNHEY and CDR2 SMNVEV (reference sequence). The method was immunoSEQ multiplex PCR; TCRdb's version includes in-frame clones alone and lacks a portion of them. Of roughly 250,000 clones listed, roughly 79% are singletons. The receptor's source is a woman aged 55-69 years with active or convalescent COVID-19. The V call is TRBV27, the J call TRBJ1-1; 9 bases align to TRBD1. The sample taken for sequencing was peripheral blood. The CDR3 bases are TGTGCCAGCAGTAGAACAGGGGGCTTTGAAGCTTTCTTT. Encoded protein: CASSRTGGFEAFF.